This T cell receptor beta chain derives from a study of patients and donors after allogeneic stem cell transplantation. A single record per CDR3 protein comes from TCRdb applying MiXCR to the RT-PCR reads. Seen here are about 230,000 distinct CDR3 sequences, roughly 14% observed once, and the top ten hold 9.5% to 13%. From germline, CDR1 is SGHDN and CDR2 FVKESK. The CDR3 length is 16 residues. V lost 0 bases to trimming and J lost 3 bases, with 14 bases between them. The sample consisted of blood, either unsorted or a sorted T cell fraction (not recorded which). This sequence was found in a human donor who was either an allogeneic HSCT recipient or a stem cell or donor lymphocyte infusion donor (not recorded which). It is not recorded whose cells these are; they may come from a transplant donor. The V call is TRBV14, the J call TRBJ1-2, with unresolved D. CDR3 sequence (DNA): TGTGCCAGCAGCCAAGATGCCAGGACGCCTTACTATGGCTACACCTTC. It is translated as CASSQDARTPYYGYTF. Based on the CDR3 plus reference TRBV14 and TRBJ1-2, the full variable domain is EAGVTQFPSHSVIEKGQTVTLRCDPISGHDNLYWYRRVMGKEIKFLLHFVKESKQDESGMPNNRFLAERTGGTYSTLKVQPAELEDSGVYFCASSQDARTPYYGYTFGSGTRLTVV.